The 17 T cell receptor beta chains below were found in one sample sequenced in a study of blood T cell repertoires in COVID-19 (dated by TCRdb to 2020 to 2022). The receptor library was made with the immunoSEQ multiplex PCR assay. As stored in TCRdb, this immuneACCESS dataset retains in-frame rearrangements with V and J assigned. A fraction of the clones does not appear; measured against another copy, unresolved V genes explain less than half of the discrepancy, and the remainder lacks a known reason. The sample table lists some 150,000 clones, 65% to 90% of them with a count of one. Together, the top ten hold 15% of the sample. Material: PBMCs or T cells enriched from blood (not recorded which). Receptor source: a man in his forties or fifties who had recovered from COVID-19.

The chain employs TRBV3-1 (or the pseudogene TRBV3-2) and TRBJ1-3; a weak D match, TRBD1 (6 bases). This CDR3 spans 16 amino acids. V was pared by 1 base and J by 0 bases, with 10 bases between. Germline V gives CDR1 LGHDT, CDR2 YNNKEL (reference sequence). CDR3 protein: CASSQATGYSGNTIYF. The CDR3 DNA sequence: TGTGCCAGCAGCCAAGCGACAGGATACTCTGGAAACACCATATATTTT.

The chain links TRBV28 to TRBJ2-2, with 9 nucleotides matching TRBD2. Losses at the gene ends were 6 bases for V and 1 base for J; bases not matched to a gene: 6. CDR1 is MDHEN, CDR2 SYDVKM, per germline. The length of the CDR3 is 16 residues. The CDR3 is CASSRSGGLNTGELFF. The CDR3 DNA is TGTGCCAGCAGCCGTAGCGGGGGCCTGAACACCGGGGAGCTGTTTTTT.

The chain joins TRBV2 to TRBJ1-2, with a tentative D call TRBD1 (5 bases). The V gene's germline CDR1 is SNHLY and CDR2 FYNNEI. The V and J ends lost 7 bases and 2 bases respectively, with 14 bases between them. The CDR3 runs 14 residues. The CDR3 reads CASTAGQGNYGYTF. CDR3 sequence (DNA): TGTGCCAGCACCGCGGGGCAGGGAAACTATGGCTACACCTTC. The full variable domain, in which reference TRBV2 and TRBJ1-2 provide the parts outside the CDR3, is EPEVTQTPSHQVTQMGQEVILRCVPISNHLYFYWYRQILGQKVEFLVSFYNNEISEKSEIFDDQFSVERPDGSNFTLKIRSTKLEDSAMYFCASTAGQGNYGYTFGSGTRLTVV.

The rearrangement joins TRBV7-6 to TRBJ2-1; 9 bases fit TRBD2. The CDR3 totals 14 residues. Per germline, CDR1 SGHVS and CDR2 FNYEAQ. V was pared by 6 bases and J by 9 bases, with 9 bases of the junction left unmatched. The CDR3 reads CASSLGGGAAEQFF. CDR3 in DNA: TGTGCCAGCAGTCTCGGCGGGGGGGCTGCTGAGCAGTTCTTC.

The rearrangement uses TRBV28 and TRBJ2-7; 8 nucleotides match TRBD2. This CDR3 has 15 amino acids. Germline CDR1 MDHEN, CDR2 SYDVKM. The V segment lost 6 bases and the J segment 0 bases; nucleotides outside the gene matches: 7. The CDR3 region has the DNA TGTGCCAGCAGACCCACGCGGGGGGTCTCCTACGAGCAGTACTTC. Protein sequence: CASRPTRGVSYEQYF. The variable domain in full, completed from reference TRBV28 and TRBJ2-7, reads DVKVTQSSRYLVKRTGEKVFLECVQDMDHENMFWYRQDPGLGLRLIYFSYDVKMKEKGDIPEGYSVSREKKERFSLILESASTNQTSMYLCASRPTRGVSYEQYFGPGTRLTVT.

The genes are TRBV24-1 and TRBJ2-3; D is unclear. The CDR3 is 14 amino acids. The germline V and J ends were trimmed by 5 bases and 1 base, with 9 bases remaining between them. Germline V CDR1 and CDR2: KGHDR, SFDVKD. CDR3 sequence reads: CATSVGSGTDTQYF. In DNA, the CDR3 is TGTGCCACCAGTGTTGGCAGTGGCACAGATACGCAGTATTTT.

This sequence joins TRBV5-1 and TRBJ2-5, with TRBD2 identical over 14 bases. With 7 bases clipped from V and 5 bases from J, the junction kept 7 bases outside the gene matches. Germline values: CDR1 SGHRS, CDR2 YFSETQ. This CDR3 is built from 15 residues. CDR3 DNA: TGCGCCAGCTTCGAAGGGACTAGCGGGGGTGAGACCCAGTACTTC. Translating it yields CASFEGTSGGETQYF. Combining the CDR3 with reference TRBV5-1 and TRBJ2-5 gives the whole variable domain KAGVTQTPRYLIKTRGQQVTLSCSPISGHRSVSWYQQTPGQGLQFLFEYFSETQRNKGNFPGRFSGRQFSNSRSEMNVSTLELGDSALYLCASFEGTSGGETQYFGPGTRLLVL.

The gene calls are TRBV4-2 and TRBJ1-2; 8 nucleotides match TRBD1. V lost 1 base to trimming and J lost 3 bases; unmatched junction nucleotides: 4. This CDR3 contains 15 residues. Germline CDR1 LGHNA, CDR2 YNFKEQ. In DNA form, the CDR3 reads TGTGCCAGCAGCCAAGCAGGGGGCCGAGACTATGGCTACACCTTC. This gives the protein CASSQAGGRDYGYTF.

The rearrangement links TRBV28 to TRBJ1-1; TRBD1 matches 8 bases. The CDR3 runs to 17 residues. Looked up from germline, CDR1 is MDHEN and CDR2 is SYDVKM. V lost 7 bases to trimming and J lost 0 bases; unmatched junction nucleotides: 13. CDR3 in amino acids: CASIIPGAGGLNTEAFF. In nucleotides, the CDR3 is TGTGCCAGCATCATCCCAGGGGCAGGGGGCTTGAACACTGAAGCTTTCTTT. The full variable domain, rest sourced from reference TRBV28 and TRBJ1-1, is DVKVTQSSRYLVKRTGEKVFLECVQDMDHENMFWYRQDPGLGLRLIYFSYDVKMKEKGDIPEGYSVSREKKERFSLILESASTNQTSMYLCASIIPGAGGLNTEAFFGQGTRLTVV.

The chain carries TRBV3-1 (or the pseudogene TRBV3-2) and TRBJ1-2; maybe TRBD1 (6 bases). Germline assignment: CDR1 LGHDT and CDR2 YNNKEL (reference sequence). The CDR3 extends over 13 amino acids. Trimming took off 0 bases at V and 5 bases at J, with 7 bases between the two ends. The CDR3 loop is CASSQEGAYGYTF. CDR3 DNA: TGTGCCAGCAGCCAAGAGGGGGCTTATGGCTACACCTTC.

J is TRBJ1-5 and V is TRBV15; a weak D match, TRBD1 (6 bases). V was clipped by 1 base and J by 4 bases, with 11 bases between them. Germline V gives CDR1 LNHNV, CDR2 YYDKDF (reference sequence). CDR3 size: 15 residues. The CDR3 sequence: CATSRATGQNQPQHF. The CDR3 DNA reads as TGTGCCACCAGCAGAGCCACAGGGCAGAATCAGCCCCAGCATTTT.

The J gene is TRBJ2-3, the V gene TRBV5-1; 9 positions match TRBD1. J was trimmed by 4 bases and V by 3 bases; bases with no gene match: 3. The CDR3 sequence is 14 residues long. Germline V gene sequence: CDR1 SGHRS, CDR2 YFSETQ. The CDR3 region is CASSSGQGSDTQYF. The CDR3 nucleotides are TGCGCCAGCAGCTCCGGACAGGGGTCAGATACGCAGTATTTT. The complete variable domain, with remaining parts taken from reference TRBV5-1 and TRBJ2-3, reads KAGVTQTPRYLIKTRGQQVTLSCSPISGHRSVSWYQQTPGQGLQFLFEYFSETQRNKGNFPGRFSGRQFSNSRSEMNVSTLELGDSALYLCASSSGQGSDTQYFGPGTRLTVL.

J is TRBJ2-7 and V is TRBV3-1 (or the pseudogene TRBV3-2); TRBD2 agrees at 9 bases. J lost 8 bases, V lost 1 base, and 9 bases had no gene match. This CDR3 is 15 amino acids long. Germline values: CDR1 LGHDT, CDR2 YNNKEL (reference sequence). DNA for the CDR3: TGTGCCAGCAGCCAAGGAGTTGGTAGCGGGGGTAAGCAGTACTTC. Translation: CASSQGVGSGGKQYF.

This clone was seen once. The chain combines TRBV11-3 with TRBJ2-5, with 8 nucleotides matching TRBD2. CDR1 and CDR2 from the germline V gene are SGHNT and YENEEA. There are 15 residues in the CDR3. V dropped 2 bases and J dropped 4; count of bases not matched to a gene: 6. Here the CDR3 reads CASSLNGGGPETQYF. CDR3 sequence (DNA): TGTGCCAGCAGCTTAAACGGGGGGGGTCCAGAGACCCAGTACTTC.

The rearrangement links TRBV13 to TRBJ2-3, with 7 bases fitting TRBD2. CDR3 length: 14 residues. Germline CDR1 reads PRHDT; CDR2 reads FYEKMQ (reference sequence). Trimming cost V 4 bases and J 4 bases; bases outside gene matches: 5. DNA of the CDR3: TGTGCCAGCAGCTCCACTACTAGCGCAGATACGCAGTATTTT. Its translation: CASSSTTSADTQYF.

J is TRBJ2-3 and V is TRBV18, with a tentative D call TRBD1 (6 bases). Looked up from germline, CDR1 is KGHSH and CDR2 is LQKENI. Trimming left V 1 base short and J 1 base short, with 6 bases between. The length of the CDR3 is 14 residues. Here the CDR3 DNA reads TGTGCCAGCTCACCACAGGGGGGCACAGATACGCAGTATTTT. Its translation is CASSPQGGTDTQYF.

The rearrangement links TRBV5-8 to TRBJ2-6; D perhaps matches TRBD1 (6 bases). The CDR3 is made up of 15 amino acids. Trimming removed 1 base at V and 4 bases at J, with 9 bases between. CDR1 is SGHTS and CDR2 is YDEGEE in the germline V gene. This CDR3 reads CASSLWGRGANVLTF. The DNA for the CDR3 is TGTGCCAGCAGCTTGTGGGGGCGAGGGGCCAACGTCCTGACTTTC. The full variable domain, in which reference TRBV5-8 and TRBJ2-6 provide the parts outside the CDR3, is EAGVTQSPTHLIKTRGQQATLRCSPISGHTSVYWYQQALGLGLQFLLWYDEGEERNRGNFPPRFSGRQFPNYSSELNVNALELEDSALYLCASSLWGRGANVLTFGAGSRLTVL.